This TCR beta chain was identified during a study of T cells after yellow fever vaccination. Researchers made TCR cDNA using 5'RACE template switching, and this step added a universal primer site and UMIs. TCRdb reanalysed the 5' RACE reads using MiXCR and keeps one entry per CDR3 protein. The sample has about 240,000 distinct CDR3 sequences; 6.9% are singletons. Concerning this clonotype: Its antigen is not known.

Per germline, CDR1 SGHTA and CDR2 FQGTGA. The CDR3 has 16 amino acids. V was pared by 3 bases and J by 4 bases, with 9 bases of the junction left unmatched. Regarding the study as a whole: Peaking on day 5 versus 15, the secondary response was faster but weaker. Post-booster reappearance was seen for most primary-vaccination clones (roughly 96% CD4, around 91% CD8). Overall, a small share of clonotypes was seen in both CD4 and CD8 compartments.

Here the sequenced sample was CD4+ T cells sorted from PBMCs, taken 15 days after the yellow fever booster vaccination. The V call is TRBV7-3, the J call TRBJ2-5; 9 nucleotides agree with TRBD2. This clonotype originated in a man younger than 40 who received the YFV17D yellow fever vaccine. In DNA form, the CDR3 reads TGTGCCAGCAGCTTGGGCGGGAGGGCGATGAGAGAGACCCAGTACTTC. It translates to CASSLGGRAMRETQYF. Based on the CDR3 plus reference TRBV7-3 and TRBJ2-5, the full variable domain is GAGVSQTPSNKVTEKGKYVELRCDPISGHTALYWYRQSLGQGPEFLIYFQGTGAADDSGLPNDRFFAVRPEGSVSTLKIQRTERGDSAVYLCASSLGGRAMRETQYFGPGTRLLVL.